This T cell receptor (beta chain) was sequenced in a study of blood T cell repertoires in COVID-19. Study-wide context: Collection of acute and convalescent COVID-19 samples took place in the United States, Italy and Spain. Sources were T cells, B-cell-depleted T cells, or PBMCs; the material itself was cDNA or gDNA.

In the original analysis: By means of reference gene primer amplification, nucleated cell counts were estimated. The method was immunoSEQ multiplex PCR; TCRdb's version includes in-frame clones alone and lacks a portion of them. The V and J calls and clone size are taken from that table; D and trimming were inferred from the DNA. This table has over 200,000 clones, more than 80% appearing once. Patients of the Seattle cohort, enrolled during active infection, were followed longitudinally. This CDR3 comprises 15 residues. J gave up 3 bases and V 4 bases, and 8 bases lay outside the gene matches. Germline V gene data show CDR1 as SGHNT and CDR2 as YYREEE (reference sequence).

The clonotype comes from a man younger than 40 with COVID-19, enrolled during active disease. This rearrangement joins TRBV5-4 to TRBJ1-1; 8 bases agree with TRBD1. Sequencing was performed on peripheral blood. Here the CDR3 DNA reads TGTGCCAGCAGCGCTCCCGGGACAGGTCACACTGAAGCTTTCTTT. This gives the protein CASSAPGTGHTEAFF.